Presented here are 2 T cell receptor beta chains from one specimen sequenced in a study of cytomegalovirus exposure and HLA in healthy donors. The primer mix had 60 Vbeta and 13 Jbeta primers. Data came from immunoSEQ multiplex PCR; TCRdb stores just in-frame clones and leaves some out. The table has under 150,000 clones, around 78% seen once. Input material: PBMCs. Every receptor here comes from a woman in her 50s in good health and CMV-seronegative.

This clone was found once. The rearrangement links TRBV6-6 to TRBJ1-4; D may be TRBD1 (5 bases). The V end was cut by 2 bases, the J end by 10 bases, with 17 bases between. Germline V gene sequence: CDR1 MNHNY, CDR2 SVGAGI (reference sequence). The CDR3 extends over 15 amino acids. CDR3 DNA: TGTGCCAGCAGTTACCCGGCGGGGGGGGACGTAAAACTGTTTTTT. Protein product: CASSYPAGGDVKLFF.

The CDR3 nucleotides are TGTGCCAGCAAGGAACCGGGACACCCGTCGGGTTTCTTT. Translated, it gives CASKEPGHPSGFF. The J gene is TRBJ1-1, the V gene TRBV28, with D possibly being TRBD1 (6 bases). The CDR3 totals 13 residues. V was pared by 7 bases and J by 13 bases, with 22 bases between. Germline assignment: CDR1 MDHEN and CDR2 SYDVKM.